Included here is one T cell receptor (beta chain) sequence, with context. The assay was immunoSEQ multiplex PCR, and TCRdb's table has in-frame clones only and misses some. The data contain 410,000 or so clones, around 89% of them seen just once; the ten biggest clones take up 1.5% to 1.7%. The CDR3 extends over 14 amino acids. V lost 6 bases to trimming and J lost 4 bases; unmatched junction nucleotides: 4. Germline V gene lookup returns CDR1 MNHEY and CDR2 SMNVEV (reference sequence). The data were obtained in a study of blood T cell repertoires in COVID-19. Turning to the study itself: Nucleic acid was either cDNA or gDNA, and it came from T cells, B-cell-depleted T cells, or PBMCs.

The Seattle patients, enrolled during active infection, were followed longitudinally. The chain recombines TRBV27 with TRBJ2-7, with 12 bases aligning to TRBD2. This sequence originates from a middle-aged woman with COVID-19, enrolled during active disease. Sequences were obtained from peripheral blood. CDR3 residues: CASSLAGGPYEQYF. The CDR3 region has the DNA TGTGCCAGCAGCCTAGCGGGAGGGCCGTACGAGCAGTACTTC.